A single sample is the source of the 6 T cell receptor beta chains below, sequenced in a study of T cell repertoires in aging, cancer and after chemotherapy. TRB rearrangements spanning V, D and J were amplified using mixed TRB-A/B primers. One entry per CDR3 protein, called by TCRdb with MiXCR from the multiplex PCR reads. The sample includes some 6,700 distinct CDR3 sequences, approximately 40% of them seen just once. TCR beta rearrangements were amplified from peripheral blood genomic DNA. Material for sequencing was blood. These receptors came from a human donor in good health.

Written as DNA, the CDR3 is TGTGCCAGTAGTCCGGGAGTGCCGGGACAGGGAGATGGCTACACCTTC. It translates to CASSPGVPGQGDGYTF. This rearrangement joins TRBV19 to TRBJ1-2; 9 bases match TRBD1. J was trimmed by 6 bases and V by 5 bases; bases with no gene match: 13. The germline V gene encodes CDR1 LNHDA and CDR2 SQIVND (reference sequence). This CDR3 has 16 amino acids.

The chain carries TRBV30 and TRBJ2-1, with TRBD1 matching over 7 bases. CDR1 is GTSNPN and CDR2 is SVGIG in the germline V gene (reference sequence). After removal of 0 bases from V and 10 bases from J, the junction contained 12 bases not matched to a gene. CDR3 length: 15 amino acids. The CDR3 spells CAWSVWGTGVGEQFF. In DNA form, the CDR3 reads TGTGCCTGGAGTGTATGGGGAACAGGGGTCGGGGAGCAGTTCTTC.

There are a few counts of this clonotype. The chain uses TRBV5-6 and TRBJ2-7; D remains unclear. The length of the CDR3 is 14 residues. V shed 0 bases and J shed 0 bases, with 7 bases lying between them. Germline loops: CDR1 SGHDT, CDR2 YYEEEE. The CDR3 nucleotides read TGTGCCAGCAGCTTGGGTGGGGTCTCCTACGAGCAGTACTTC. This encodes CASSLGGVSYEQYF. Full variable domain (missing parts from reference TRBV5-6 and TRBJ2-7): DAGVTQSPTHLIKTRGQQVTLRCSPKSGHDTVSWYQQALGQGPQFIFQYYEEEERQRGNFPDRFSGHQFPNYSSELNVNALLLGDSALYLCASSLGGVSYEQYFGPGTRLTVT.

This clonotype occurred once. The chain uses TRBV12-3 or TRBV12-4 and TRBJ1-5; a possible D gene is TRBD1 (6 bases). The CDR3 totals 16 residues. V dropped 5 bases and J dropped 4 bases, with 18 bases sitting between them. The CDR3 coding sequence is TGTGCCAGCAGTCTGACCGGGGGCGTAGGGAATCAGCCCCAGCATTTT. It is translated as CASSLTGGVGNQPQHF.

To note about this clonotype: Sequence at one end of the junction differs from germline and may be a read error. V and J are TRBV5-6 and TRBJ2-1; D is uncertain. In germline, CDR1 is SGHDT, CDR2 YYEEEE. This CDR3 spans 12 amino acids. CDR3 nucleotide sequence: TGCGCCAGCAGTTCTACCGAGAATGAGCAGTTCTTC. Its protein product is CASSSTENEQFF.

V gene TRBV6-5 combines with J gene TRBJ1-1; 7 bases align to TRBD1. Losses at the gene ends were 6 bases for V and 1 base for J; bases not matched to a gene: 5. Germline lookup yields CDR1 MNHEY and CDR2 SVGAGI. The CDR3 totals 14 residues. The CDR3 DNA reads as TGTGCCAGCAGCCGGACAGGAGGGAACACTGAAGCTTTCTTT. Translation: CASSRTGGNTEAFF.